This T cell receptor beta chain is drawn from a study of blood T cell repertoires in COVID-19. Study in general: Whether acute or convalescent, the COVID-19 samples came from the United States, Italy and Spain. PBMCs, B-cell-depleted T cells, or T cells were the source of the cDNA or gDNA that made up the material.

Original processing methods: Counts of nucleated cells, estimated from reference gene primer amplification, were obtained. Here immunoSEQ multiplex PCR was the method, and the copy in TCRdb shows in-frame clones only, minus some. The DNA was the basis for D and trimming; V, J and clone size are from that table. The sample holds some 490,000 clones; 75% to 90% are singletons and the top ten take roughly 3.2%. Germline V gene lookup returns CDR1 SGHRS and CDR2 YFSETQ. V was cut by 5 bases and J by 0 bases, with 12 bases left in between. The CDR3 totals 14 residues. The sample comprised peripheral blood. The TCR comes from a human donor in a cohort sampled during active COVID-19. J is TRBJ2-7 and V is TRBV5-1; TRBD1 might be the D (6 bases). The DNA for the CDR3 is TGCGCCAGCAGTGCCCAGGGGAGCTCCTACGAGCAGTACTTC. It is translated as CASSAQGSSYEQYF.